Detailed here is one T cell receptor (beta chain). What this receptor recognizes is not known. Qualities for individual bases were not recorded, and no much larger clone is one base off. The donors were healthy, HIV-negative adults with no recently reported acute infections or vaccinations. Only Caucasian adults living in Nashville, Tennessee, USA were represented among the donors. CD4+ T cells were enriched by magnetic negative selection; naive cells were then positively selected on CD45RA, and the negative fraction formed the memory subset. Blood was obtained by leukapheresis, after which PBMCs were separated by Ficoll-Histopaque density gradient centrifugation and cryopreserved in liquid nitrogen vapor phase. Analytical flow cytometry was used to check the purity and quantity of each magnetically sorted T cell population. From each sorted fraction, genomic DNA was isolated and quantified by UV absorbance on a Nanodrop 2000c.

According to the germline V gene, CDR1 reads SGDLS and CDR2 reads YYNGEE. The CDR3 numbers 16 residues from cysteine through phenylalanine. Only the CDR3 region is kept as DNA, spanning 48 bases read in frame from base 1. A distance of 16 bases separates the germline ends of V and J, which lose 4 bases and 0 bases respectively. These data originate in a study of shared clonotypes between healthy human individuals (TCRdb year 2020). Looking at the study overall: Two women and a few men aged 18 to 49 years were included in the cohort. Between about 0.94 and 8.9 billion PBMCs per donor were obtained by leukapheresis. Per donor, three plates each were used for CD4 naive and CD4 memory, two for CD8 naive, and one for CD8 memory. To estimate repertoire size and how much clonotype sharing occurs between individuals, the study deeply sequenced the blood TCR repertoires of five healthy adults. Libraries were prepared and TCR repertoires were sequenced by different laboratories using diverse techniques, in order to increase sequencing depth and limit assay-specific biases.

Paper-wide results and their limitations: Because the study included only a small number of donors, the genetic and exposure-history diversity represented was limited. Compared with non-shared clonotypes, the clonotypes found in all four sorted-subset donors had higher generation probabilities. Pairwise subsampling indicated that sequencing depth was expected to affect the degree of clonotype sharing among donors. Sampling was limited to blood, and TCR repertoires in tissue likely differ from TCR repertoires in blood. Even with the large sequencing depth, rarefaction of the sorted-subset datasets indicated that sequencing was incomplete. Naive subsets generally had larger estimated clonotype richness than memory subsets did. When several donors were compared, the shared fraction of clonotypes was around 5% for naive CD4, 3.5% for naive CD8, 2% to 2.5% for memory CD4, and around 0.37% for memory CD8.

Using the deep immunoSEQ assay, multiplex PCR amplified TCR CDR3 regions from genomic DNA. Genomic DNA extracted from each cell subset was distributed evenly over all wells of several immunoSEQ 96-well plates, and each plate served as one replicate. For sorted subsets, each replicate PCR was loaded with 150 to 250 ng genomic DNA, equivalent to about 30,000 T cell genomes. Purified libraries were measured with a Qubit 3.0 fluorometer, size-checked on a Bioanalyzer 2100, and measured again with the KAPA Library Quantification kit. Every immunoSEQ 96-well plate was sequenced on a dedicated single-read 150-cycle Illumina NextSeq 550 flow cell. In the original analysis: The immunoSEQ output contained only junctional sequences without quality scores, so filtering could not match that applied to full-length reads. Sequences were annotated with PyIR, a Python wrapper for IgBLAST v1.9, and V/J genes and CDR3 were assigned using IMGT germline references. Reads were removed for weak V/J assignments (E-value above 1e-6), missing CDR3, stop codons, out-of-frame junctions, or ambiguous translated residues. V3J clonotypes were defined as sequences sharing an identical inferred V gene, J gene, and CDR3 amino acid sequence. The percentage overlap between two repertoires was calculated by dividing the number of shared unique clonotypes by the size of the smaller repertoire. RTK rarefaction, the Chao1 estimator, and Recon v2.1 estimates of unobserved clonotypes were used to assess repertoire richness. Generation probabilities for all TCRbeta clonotypes obtained by the gDNA method from a few donors were computed using OLGA. Entries here come from immuneACCESS through TCRdb and include only in-frame sequences with V and J called. Some clones fail to appear in such tables; in the studies checked, an unresolved V gene covers under half of the shortfall, and the cause of the remainder is unknown. V and J calls and clone size are those listed in that table; D and trimming were worked out from the DNA. The sample contains about 1 million clones, 75% of them found a single time. The top ten clonotypes cover about 1.5% of the sample.

The chain is made from TRBV9 and TRBJ1-2; no confident D gene assignment can be made. This clonotype was obtained from a man younger than 35 in good health. Sequencing input: memory CD4+ T cells sorted from blood. The cell subset or site label on this specimen signifies: CD45RA-negative fraction. The base sequence is TGTGCCAGCAGCCTCCCCCGAGGCAGCACTAACTATGGCTACACCTTC. Its protein product is CASSLPRGSTNYGYTF.